Shown below are 20 T cell receptor beta chains from a single sample sequenced in a study of T-cell memory formation after mild COVID-19. TCRdb reprocessed the 5' RACE reads with MiXCR, giving one entry per CDR3 protein. This sample has some 130,000 distinct CDR3 sequences, with about 15% found just once. The sample taken for sequencing was PBMCs or a T cell subset sorted from them (not recorded which). All receptors come from an adult woman who had mild COVID-19 (a few samples of this study predate the infection). Cell type and time point are not known.

The gene calls are TRBV6-5 and TRBJ2-7, with 15 bases matching TRBD2. V trimming: 4 bases; J trimming: 3 bases; junction bases outside the gene matches: 10. This CDR3 spans 18 amino acids. Germline CDR1 is MNHEY and CDR2 is SVGAGI. The DNA for the CDR3 is TGTGCCAGCAGTTCCGGACTAGCGGGAGGGCCATTGGACTACGAGCAGTACTTC. As protein: CASSSGLAGGPLDYEQYF.

The CDR3 loop is CASSLDRFGELFF. CDR3 coding DNA: TGTGCCAGCAGTTTAGACAGGTTCGGGGAGCTGTTTTTT. J is TRBJ2-2 and V is TRBV27; D is possibly TRBD1 (6 bases). Germline CDR1 and CDR2: MNHEY and SMNVEV (reference sequence). The ends were cut back, 2 bases at V and 7 bases at J, with 8 bases in the middle. The CDR3 extends over 13 amino acids.

J is TRBJ2-1 and V is TRBV29-1; TRBD2 agrees at 9 bases. This CDR3 has 14 residues. Germline lookup yields CDR1 SQVTM and CDR2 ANQGSEA. The ends lost 7 bases at V and 3 bases at J; junction bases unmatched: 7. CDR3 region: CSDTRGGFYNEQFF. The CDR3 nucleotides are TGCAGCGACACGCGGGGGGGATTCTACAATGAGCAGTTCTTC.

This clonotype showed up just a few times. The V and J genes are TRBV3-1 and TRBJ2-1; 8 bases map to TRBD2. The V segment lost 0 bases and the J segment 8 bases; nucleotides outside the gene matches: 9. The CDR3 consists of 16 residues. CDR1 is LGHDT and CDR2 is YNNKEL in the germline V gene (reference sequence). The CDR3 spells CASSQDRTGGQDEQFF. CDR3 sequence (DNA): TGTGCCAGCAGCCAAGATAGGACGGGGGGGCAGGATGAGCAGTTCTTC.

The chain combines TRBV6-5 with TRBJ1-1; D ambiguous. Per germline, CDR1 MNHEY and CDR2 SVGAGI. V shed 3 bases and J shed 4 bases, with 9 bases lying between them. The CDR3 loop spans 13 amino acids. The CDR3 is CASSYIGITEAFF. The CDR3, as DNA: TGTGCCAGCAGTTATATCGGGATCACTGAAGCTTTCTTT.

The CDR3 is CASSFGGKETQYF. CDR3 DNA: TGTGCCAGCAGTTTCGGGGGAAAGGAGACCCAGTACTTC. The chain couples TRBV12-3 or TRBV12-4 to TRBJ2-5; a weak D match, TRBD2 (6 bases). There are 13 residues in the CDR3. Trimming took off 3 bases at V and 5 bases at J, with 10 bases between the two ends.

This clonotype was counted a few times. The CDR3 is CSVVGGVETEAFF. CDR3 nucleotide sequence: TGCAGCGTTGTGGGGGGCGTCGAGACTGAAGCTTTCTTT. The chain employs TRBV29-1 and TRBJ1-1, with a tentative D call TRBD1 (6 bases). The CDR3 is 13 amino acids. V dropped 4 bases and J dropped 5 bases, with 14 bases sitting between them. In germline, CDR1 is SQVTM, CDR2 ANQGSEA.

This clonotype was counted many times. The rearrangement joins TRBV9 to TRBJ2-1; D remains ambiguous. The CDR3 has 11 residues. Trimming pared 4 bases from V and 9 bases from J, leaving 8 bases between. Germline-derived CDR1 and CDR2 are SGDLS and YYNGEE. The CDR3 coding sequence is TGTGCCAGCAGCCCCGGATCTGAGCAGTTCTTC. It yields the protein CASSPGSEQFF.

In its sample, this clonotype was seen many times. V is TRBV7-2 and J is TRBJ2-3; D not certain. Trimming shortened V by 0 bases and J by 1 base, and 8 bases separated the two germline ends. The CDR3 runs 15 residues. Germline V gives CDR1 SGHTA, CDR2 FQGNSA. CDR3 sequence reads: CASSLALVRTDTQYF. The CDR3 nucleotides read TGTGCCAGCAGCTTAGCGCTAGTGCGCACAGATACGCAGTATTTT.

The chain couples TRBV5-1 to TRBJ2-1; D possibly corresponds to TRBD2 (5 bases). Trimming took off 4 bases at V and 15 bases at J, with 20 bases between the two ends. CDR1 and CDR2 from the germline V gene are SGHRS and YFSETQ. The CDR3 loop spans 13 amino acids. CDR3 region: CASSPPGEGPGFF. The CDR3 bases are TGCGCCAGCAGCCCGCCCGGTGAGGGTCCGGGGTTCTTC.

This clonotype was detected a few times. The rearrangement links TRBV19 to TRBJ2-2; unclear D gene. The CDR3 runs 14 residues. Trimming shortened V by 8 bases and J by 2 bases, and 12 bases separated the two germline ends. From germline, CDR1 is LNHDA and CDR2 SQIVND (reference sequence). This CDR3 reads CASHSQRNTGELFF. The CDR3 DNA reads TGTGCCAGTCACAGCCAACGAAACACCGGGGAGCTGTTTTTT. Combining the CDR3 with reference TRBV19 and TRBJ2-2 gives the whole variable domain DGGITQSPKYLFRKEGQNVTLSCEQNLNHDAMYWYRQDPGQGLRLIYYSQIVNDFQKGDIAEGYSVSREKKESFPLTVTSAQKNPTAFYLCASHSQRNTGELFFGEGSRLTVL.

This chain links TRBV5-1 with TRBJ2-2; 9 nucleotides match TRBD1. The CDR3 is 15 residues long. The V gene's germline CDR1 is SGHRS and CDR2 YFSETQ. Germline trimming cut 4 bases from V and 5 bases from J; bases unmatched to any gene: 6. This CDR3 reads CASSLGQGWTGELFF. In DNA, the CDR3 is TGCGCCAGCAGCCTGGGACAGGGTTGGACCGGGGAGCTGTTTTTT. The full variable domain, completed using reference TRBV5-1 and TRBJ2-2, is KAGVTQTPRYLIKTRGQQVTLSCSPISGHRSVSWYQQTPGQGLQFLFEYFSETQRNKGNFPGRFSGRQFSNSRSEMNVSTLELGDSALYLCASSLGQGWTGELFFGEGSRLTVL.

In its sample, this clonotype was seen many times. The chain is built from TRBV6-5 and TRBJ2-7; D is ambiguous. Deletions cut 5 bases from V and 7 bases from J, with 18 bases between. Looked up from germline, CDR1 is MNHEY and CDR2 is SVGAGI. This CDR3 contains 14 residues. The CDR3: CASSPARLLGEQYF. CDR3 DNA: TGTGCCAGCAGTCCCGCGAGGCTCCTGGGAGAGCAGTACTTC.

This clonotype was seen more than once but under ten times. This sequence joins TRBV5-1 and TRBJ1-2; 7 nucleotides agree with TRBD1. The CDR3 has 16 amino acids. The germline CDR1 and CDR2 sequences are SGHRS and YFSETQ. The V segment lost 1 base and the J segment 0 bases; nucleotides outside the gene matches: 6. CDR3 DNA sequence: TGCGCCAGCAGCTTGTCCAGGGACAGTACTAACTATGGCTACACCTTC. Translated, it gives CASSLSRDSTNYGYTF.

This clonotype was detected many times. The chain is built from TRBV5-1 and TRBJ1-1; D is unresolved. Trimming shortened V by 6 bases and J by 4 bases, and 13 bases separated the two germline ends. The CDR3 totals 13 residues. The germline V gene has CDR1 SGHRS and CDR2 YFSETQ. CDR3 sequence (DNA): TGCGCCAGCACCCCCGGGGTAGGCACTGAAGCTTTCTTT. It specifies CASTPGVGTEAFF.

This clonotype was picked up a small number of times. V is TRBV13 and J is TRBJ2-5; 7 nucleotides agree with TRBD2. The CDR3 has 17 residues. With 2 bases clipped from V and 3 bases from J, the junction kept 12 bases outside the gene matches. Germline V lookup: CDR1 PRHDT, CDR2 FYEKMQ (reference sequence). CDR3 in amino acids: CASSLTPAGLPEETQYF. In DNA, the CDR3 is TGTGCCAGCAGCTTAACGCCCGCGGGACTACCAGAAGAGACCCAGTACTTC. The whole variable domain, remainder taken from reference TRBV13 and TRBJ2-5, is AAGVIQSPRHLIKEKRETATLKCYPIPRHDTVYWYQQGPGQDPQFLISFYEKMQSDKGSIPDRFSAQQFSDYHSELNMSSLELGDSALYFCASSLTPAGLPEETQYFGPGTRLLVL.

About this clonotype: At one of its ends the junction is not consistent with the germline gene, which may arise from a read error. The CDR3 DNA is TGCGCCAGCAGCCGAGTTGGGGGGCAGAGGGCCTTC. Translated, it gives CASSRVGGQRAF. This rearrangement joins TRBV4-1 to TRBJ1-2; maybe TRBD1 (6 bases). This CDR3 region has 12 residues. Per germline, CDR1 MGHRA and CDR2 YSYEKL.

This chain links TRBV7-9 with TRBJ2-1; D possibly corresponds to TRBD1 (7 bases). Between the trimmed V and J ends, which lost 8 bases and 2 bases, there was a span of 13 bases. CDR1 is SEHNR and CDR2 is FQNEAQ in the germline V gene (reference sequence). The CDR3 covers 14 residues. The CDR3 protein is CASGSRGAYNEQFF. The CDR3 nucleotides read TGTGCCAGCGGGAGCAGGGGGGCCTACAATGAGCAGTTCTTC.

CDR3 in amino acids: CASRRTVYEQYF. The CDR3 bases are TGTGCCAGCAGGAGGACTGTCTACGAGCAGTACTTC. The chain has TRBV6-2 or TRBV6-3 and TRBJ2-7; possibly TRBD2 for D (5 bases). This CDR3 has 12 residues. Trimming stripped 6 bases from V and 3 bases from J, with 9 bases between. Germline CDR1 MNHEY, CDR2 SVGEGT.

Written as DNA, the CDR3 is TGTGCCACCAGCTCCCCGGGACGGAAGACGGAGGACATTCAGTACTTC. As protein: CATSSPGRKTEDIQYF. The gene calls are TRBV15 and TRBJ2-4; TRBD1 or TRBD2 may be the D gene (5 bases each). CDR1 and CDR2 (germline): LNHNV, YYDKDF (reference sequence). Trimming left V 5 bases short and J 8 bases short, with 22 bases between. CDR3 length: 16 residues.